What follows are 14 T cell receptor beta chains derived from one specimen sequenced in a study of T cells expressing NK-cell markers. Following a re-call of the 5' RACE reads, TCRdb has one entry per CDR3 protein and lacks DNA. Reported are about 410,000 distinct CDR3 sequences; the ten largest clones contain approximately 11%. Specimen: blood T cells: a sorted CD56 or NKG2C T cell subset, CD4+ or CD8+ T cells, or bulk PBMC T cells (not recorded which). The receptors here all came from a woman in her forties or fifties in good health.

Here the CDR3 reads CASRQGYVMNEQFF. The chain joins TRBV6-5 to TRBJ2-1; TCRdb outputs TRBD1, but without DNA this stays unchecked. The CDR3 is 14 amino acids. The germline V gene encodes CDR1 MNHEY and CDR2 SVGAGI.

CDR3 residues: CASSQAGMGRGEQFF. The V gene is TRBV4-1, the J gene TRBJ2-1; absent DNA, TCRdb's TRBD1 call cannot be checked. CDR1 and CDR2 (germline): MGHRA, YSYEKL. The CDR3 length is 15 residues.

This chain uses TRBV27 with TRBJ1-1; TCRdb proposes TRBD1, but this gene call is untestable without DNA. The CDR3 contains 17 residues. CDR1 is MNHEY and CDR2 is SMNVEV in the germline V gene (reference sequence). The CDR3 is CASSLSGTGRQNTEAFF.

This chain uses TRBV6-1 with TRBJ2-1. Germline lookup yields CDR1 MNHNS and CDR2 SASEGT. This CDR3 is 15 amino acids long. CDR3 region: CASSEAYFARSEQFF.

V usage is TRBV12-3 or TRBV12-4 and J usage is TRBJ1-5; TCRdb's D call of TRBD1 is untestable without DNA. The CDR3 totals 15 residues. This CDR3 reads CASSLQGAHNQPQHF.

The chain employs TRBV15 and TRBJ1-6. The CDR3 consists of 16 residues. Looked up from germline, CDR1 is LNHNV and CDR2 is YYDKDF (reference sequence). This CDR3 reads CATSRVIRDINSPLHF.

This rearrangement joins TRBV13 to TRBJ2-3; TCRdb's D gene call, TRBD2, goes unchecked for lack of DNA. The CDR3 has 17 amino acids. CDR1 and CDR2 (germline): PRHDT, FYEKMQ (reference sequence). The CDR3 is CASSFETGVVSTDTQYF.

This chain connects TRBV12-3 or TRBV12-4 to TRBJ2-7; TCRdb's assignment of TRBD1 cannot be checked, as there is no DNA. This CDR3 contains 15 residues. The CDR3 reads CASSPSLRGRAGQYF.

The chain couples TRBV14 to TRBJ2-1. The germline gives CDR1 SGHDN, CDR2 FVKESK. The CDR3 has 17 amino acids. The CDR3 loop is CASSQVERLSPNNEQFF.

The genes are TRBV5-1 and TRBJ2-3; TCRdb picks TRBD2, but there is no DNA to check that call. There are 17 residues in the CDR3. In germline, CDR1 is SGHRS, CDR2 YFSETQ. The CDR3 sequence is CASSRTSGRASTDTQYF.

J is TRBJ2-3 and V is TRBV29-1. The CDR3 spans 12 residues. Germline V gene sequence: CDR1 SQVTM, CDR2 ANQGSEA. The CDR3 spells CSVARSTDTQYF.

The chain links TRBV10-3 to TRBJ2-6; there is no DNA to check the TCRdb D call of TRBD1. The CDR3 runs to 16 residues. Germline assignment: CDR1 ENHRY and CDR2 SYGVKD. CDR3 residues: CAISAGISSGANVLTF.

CDR3: CASSDGGWTSGSGDTQYF. The genes are TRBV2 and TRBJ2-3; TCRdb selects TRBD2, and the lack of DNA leaves this call unchecked. Germline V gene lookup returns CDR1 SNHLY and CDR2 FYNNEI. The length of the CDR3 is 18 residues.

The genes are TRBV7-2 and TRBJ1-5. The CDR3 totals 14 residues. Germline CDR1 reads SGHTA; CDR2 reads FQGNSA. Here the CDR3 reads CASRGGLLNQPQHF.